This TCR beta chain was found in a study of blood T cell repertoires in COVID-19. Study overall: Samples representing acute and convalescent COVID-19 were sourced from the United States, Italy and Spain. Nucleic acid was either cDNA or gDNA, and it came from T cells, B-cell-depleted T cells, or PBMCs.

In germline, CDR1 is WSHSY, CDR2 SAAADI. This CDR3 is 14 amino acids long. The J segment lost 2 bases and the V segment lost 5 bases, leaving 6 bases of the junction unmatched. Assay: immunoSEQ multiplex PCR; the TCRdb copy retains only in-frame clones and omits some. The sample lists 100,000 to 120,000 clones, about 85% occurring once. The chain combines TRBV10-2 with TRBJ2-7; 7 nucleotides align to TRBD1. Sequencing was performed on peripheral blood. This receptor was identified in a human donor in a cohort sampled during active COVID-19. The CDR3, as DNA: TGCGCCAGCAGTCCGACAGGGTCGGCCTACGAGCAGTACTTC. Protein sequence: CASSPTGSAYEQYF.